This T cell receptor beta chain was retrieved from a study of T cells in Graves' hyperthyroidism and ophthalmopathy. The study's findings and limits: Researchers report that a 13 V-J model separated ophthalmopathy from stable hyperthyroidism. Most thyroid clonotypes expanded above 0.001 were also detected in blood.

As to this clonotype: What it recognizes is unknown.

RNA transcripts provided the source from which TCR beta CDR3 regions were amplified. In the first-round RT-PCR of the TCR CDR3, the HTBI primer set was used. TCRdb recomputed calls from the multiplex PCR reads with MiXCR, one row per CDR3 protein. The profile shows 500,000 to 750,000 distinct CDR3 sequences, 15% to 19% of them singletons. The definition of stable Graves' hyperthyroidism was no ophthalmopathy progression within 18 months. PBMCs were sourced from less than 13 ml fresh peripheral blood. The clonotype was recovered from a woman in her thirties with Graves' hyperthyroidism. The sequenced sample consisted of blood.

Written as DNA, the CDR3 is TGTGCCATCAGGGACAGTGAGGCCTACAATGAGCAGTTCTTC. Translating gives CAIRDSEAYNEQFF. The V call is TRBV10-3, the J call TRBJ2-1; D may be TRBD1 (6 bases). The V gene's germline CDR1 is ENHRY and CDR2 SYGVKD. V was clipped by 6 bases and J by 2 bases, with 11 bases between them. CDR3 length equals 14 residues.